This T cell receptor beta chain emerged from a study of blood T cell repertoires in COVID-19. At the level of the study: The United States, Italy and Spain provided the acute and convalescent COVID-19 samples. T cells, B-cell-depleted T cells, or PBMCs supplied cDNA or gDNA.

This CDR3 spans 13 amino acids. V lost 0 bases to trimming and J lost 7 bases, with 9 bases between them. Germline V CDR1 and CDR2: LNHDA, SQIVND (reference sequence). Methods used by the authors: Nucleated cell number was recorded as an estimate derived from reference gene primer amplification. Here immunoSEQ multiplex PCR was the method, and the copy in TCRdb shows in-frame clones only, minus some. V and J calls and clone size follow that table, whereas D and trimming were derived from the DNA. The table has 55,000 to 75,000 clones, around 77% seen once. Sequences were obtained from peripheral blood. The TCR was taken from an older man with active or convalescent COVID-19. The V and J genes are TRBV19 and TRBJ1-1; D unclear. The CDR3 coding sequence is TGTGCCAGTAGTATAGATCGGGGAATTGAAGCTTTCTTT. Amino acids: CASSIDRGIEAFF.